These 10 T cell receptor beta chains share one sample of origin, sequenced in a study of T cells in Graves' hyperthyroidism and ophthalmopathy. The TCR beta CDR3 regions underwent amplification using RNA transcripts as the source. Initially, a first-round RT-PCR of the TCR CDR3 employed the HTBI primer set. Each CDR3 protein gets one entry after TCRdb re-called the multiplex PCR reads with MiXCR. The sample has around 400,000 distinct CDR3 sequences, 15% to 18% seen once. Sequencing was performed on blood. Receptors originate from a woman between 18 and 30 years old with Graves' hyperthyroidism that later progressed to Graves' ophthalmopathy.

This clonotype was counted ten times or more. J is TRBJ2-1 and V is TRBV20-1; 9 bases match TRBD2. CDR1 is DFQATT, CDR2 SNEGSKA, per germline (reference sequence). V shed 6 bases and J 4 bases; nucleotides not matched to a gene: 7. The CDR3 extends over 14 amino acids. CDR3 sequence (DNA): TGCAGTGCAGCGACTAGCGGCTTATACAATGAGCAGTTCTTC. Translation: CSAATSGLYNEQFF.

This clonotype showed up just a few times. The chain employs TRBV5-1 and TRBJ2-2; 9 bases match TRBD2. The CDR3 spans 15 residues. In germline, CDR1 is SGHRS, CDR2 YFSETQ. V lost 5 bases to trimming and J lost 6 bases; unmatched junction nucleotides: 8. CDR3 region: CASRTSGRFPGELFF. The CDR3 DNA sequence: TGCGCCAGCAGGACCAGCGGGAGGTTCCCCGGGGAGCTGTTTTTT.

This clonotype has a handful of counts. The rearrangement uses TRBV6-7 and TRBJ1-5; 8 bases are a match to TRBD1. TRBV6-7 is flagged as an ORF with uncertain function. CDR3 length equals 15 residues. Trimming at V came to 8 bases and at J to 7 bases, leaving 13 bases not matched to a gene. The DNA for the CDR3 is TGTGCCAGCCTGTTACAGGGGGATCAGAACCAGCCCCAGCATTTT. It encodes CASLLQGDQNQPQHF.

This clonotype was observed at least ten times. The genes are TRBV28 and TRBJ1-1, with D possibly matching TRBD1 (5 bases). The V and J ends lost 8 bases and 5 bases respectively, with 24 bases between them. Looked up from germline, CDR1 is MDHEN and CDR2 is SYDVKM. The CDR3 runs to 16 residues. The CDR3 sequence is CASDQAGGRVGTEAFF. CDR3 nucleotide sequence: TGTGCCAGCGATCAGGCCGGGGGGAGGGTTGGGACTGAAGCTTTCTTT.

The V gene is TRBV6-2 or TRBV6-3, the J gene TRBJ2-7; 7 bases align to TRBD2. V shed 2 bases, J shed 2 bases, and the junction held 6 bases outside the gene matches. CDR1 and CDR2 from the germline V gene are MNHEY and SVGEGT. The CDR3 is 15 residues long. CDR3 sequence reads: CASSYLASGAYEQYF. In DNA, the CDR3 is TGTGCCAGCAGTTACCTTGCTAGCGGCGCCTACGAGCAGTACTTC.

This chain's CDR3 is CASSSRPRDRGTYEQYF. CDR3 bases: TGTGCCAGCAGCTCCAGGCCCCGGGACAGGGGTACCTACGAGCAGTACTTC. This chain joins TRBV5-6 and TRBJ2-7; 10 bases are shared with TRBD1. The V gene end was trimmed by 3 bases and the J gene end by 2 bases; junction bases not matched to a gene: 11. The CDR3 totals 17 residues. From germline, CDR1 is SGHDT and CDR2 YYEEEE.

The table lists this clonotype with a few counts. The chain carries TRBV4-1 and TRBJ2-7, with TRBD2 matching 9 bases. CDR1 MGHRA and CDR2 YSYEKL come from the germline V gene. Trimming removed 3 bases from V and 2 bases from J; junction bases left unmatched: 8. CDR3 size: 16 residues. The CDR3 coding sequence is TGCGCCAGCAGCCACAGCCCCGGACTAGCGCCCTACGAGCAGTACTTC. This sequence encodes CASSHSPGLAPYEQYF.

This chain connects TRBV19 to TRBJ2-7; perhaps D is TRBD1 or TRBD2 (6 bases each). The germline V and J ends were trimmed by 8 bases and 7 bases, with 18 bases remaining between them. Germline V CDR1 and CDR2: LNHDA, SQIVND (reference sequence). The CDR3 spans 13 residues. CDR3 protein: CASLRGELGEQYF. The CDR3 region has the DNA TGTGCCAGTTTAAGGGGGGAACTTGGGGAGCAGTACTTC. The variable domain in full, with the rest retrieved from reference TRBV19 and TRBJ2-7, is DGGITQSPKYLFRKEGQNVTLSCEQNLNHDAMYWYRQDPGQGLRLIYYSQIVNDFQKGDIAEGYSVSREKKESFPLTVTSAQKNPTAFYLCASLRGELGEQYFGPGTRLTVT.

The chain employs TRBV28 and TRBJ2-5; tentative D call: TRBD1 (6 bases). The germline CDR1 and CDR2 sequences are MDHEN and SYDVKM. The V end lost 2 bases, the J end lost 1 base, and 14 bases lay between the germline ends. This CDR3 has 16 residues. The DNA of the CDR3 is TGTGCCAGCAGTTTACGTTCCCACAGGGTCCAAGAGACCCAGTACTTC. This sequence encodes CASSLRSHRVQETQYF.

About this clonotype: A read error may be the cause here, since a much bigger clone is one base away. The CDR3 DNA reads TGTGCCTGGAGTGTGGCAGCTAACCATGGCTACACCTTC. Amino acids: CAWSVAANHGYTF. The gene calls are TRBV30 and TRBJ1-2; D is uncertain. There are 13 residues in the CDR3. Germline-derived CDR1 and CDR2 are GTSNPN and SVGIG (reference sequence).